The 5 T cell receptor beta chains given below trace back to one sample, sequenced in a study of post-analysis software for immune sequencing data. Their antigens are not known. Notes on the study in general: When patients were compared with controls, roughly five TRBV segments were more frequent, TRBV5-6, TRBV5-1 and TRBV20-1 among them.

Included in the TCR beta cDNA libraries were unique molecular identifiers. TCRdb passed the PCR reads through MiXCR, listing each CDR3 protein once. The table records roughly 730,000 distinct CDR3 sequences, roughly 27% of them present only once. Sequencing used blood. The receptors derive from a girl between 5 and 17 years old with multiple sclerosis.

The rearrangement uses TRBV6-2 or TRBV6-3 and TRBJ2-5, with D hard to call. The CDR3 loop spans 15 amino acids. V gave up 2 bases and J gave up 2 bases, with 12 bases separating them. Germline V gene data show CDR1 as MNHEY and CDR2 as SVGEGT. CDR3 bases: TGTGCCAGCAGTTACGGCTTCGGCGTTCAAGAGACCCAGTACTTC. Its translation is CASSYGFGVQETQYF.

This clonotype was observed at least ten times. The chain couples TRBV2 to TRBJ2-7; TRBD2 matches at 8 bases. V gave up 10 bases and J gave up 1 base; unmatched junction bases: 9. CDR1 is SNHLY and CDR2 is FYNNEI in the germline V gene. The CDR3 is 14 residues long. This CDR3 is CATESGRVSYEQYF. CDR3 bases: TGTGCCACCGAAAGCGGGAGAGTTTCCTACGAGCAGTACTTC.

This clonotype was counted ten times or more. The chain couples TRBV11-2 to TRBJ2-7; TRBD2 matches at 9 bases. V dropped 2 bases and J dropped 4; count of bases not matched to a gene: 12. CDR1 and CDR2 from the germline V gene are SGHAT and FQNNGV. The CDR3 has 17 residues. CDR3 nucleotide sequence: TGTGCCAGCAGCTTATTTCGTGTCGGCGGGAGGGCATACGAGCAGTACTTC. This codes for CASSLFRVGGRAYEQYF.

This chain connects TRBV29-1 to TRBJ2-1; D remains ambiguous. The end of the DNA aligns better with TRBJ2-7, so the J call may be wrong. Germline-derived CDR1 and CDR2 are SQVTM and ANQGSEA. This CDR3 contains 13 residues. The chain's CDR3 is CSARTGSYNEQYF. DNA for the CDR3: TGCAGCGCCCGGACGGGCTCCTACAATGAGCAGTACTTC.

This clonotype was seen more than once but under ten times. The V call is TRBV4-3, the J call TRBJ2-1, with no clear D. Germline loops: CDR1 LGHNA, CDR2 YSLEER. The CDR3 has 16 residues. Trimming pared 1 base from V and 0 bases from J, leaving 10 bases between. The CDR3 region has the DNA TGCGCCAGCAGCCAAGGCACTCTCGTCTCCTACAATGAGCAGTTCTTC. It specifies CASSQGTLVSYNEQFF.